The 29 T cell receptor beta chains below come from one sample, sequenced in a study of T cells in narcolepsy. The table came from immunoSEQ multiplex PCR; TCRdb's copy has only in-frame clones and leaves some out. Among approximately 23,000 clones listed, roughly 85% were seen once. Sequencing was carried out using memory (CD45RA-) CD4+ T cells from blood. These receptors were obtained from a human donor in good health.

The chain is built from TRBV7-2 and TRBJ2-1; D is unclear. Germline CDR1 reads SGHTA; CDR2 reads FQGNSA. The CDR3 has 15 amino acids. V was clipped by 5 bases and J by 6 bases, with 17 bases between them. CDR3: CASSLASTGSNEQFF. Here the CDR3 DNA reads TGTGCCAGCAGCCTCGCGAGCACGGGTTCCAATGAGCAGTTCTTC. Together with reference TRBV7-2 and TRBJ2-1, the CDR3 gives the full variable domain: GAGVSQSPSNKVTEKGKDVELRCDPISGHTALYWYRQSLGQGLEFLIYFQGNSAPDKSGLPSDRFSAERTGGSVSTLTIQRTQQEDSAVYLCASSLASTGSNEQFFGPGTRLTVL.

J is TRBJ1-4 and V is TRBV7-8, with 8 bases lining up with TRBD1. The CDR3 is 15 amino acids. Germline V gene lookup returns CDR1 SGHVS and CDR2 FQNEAQ. The V segment lost 3 bases and the J segment 1 base; nucleotides outside the gene matches: 1. The DNA for the CDR3 is TGTGCCAGCAGCTTTACAGGGGGAACTAATGAAAAACTGTTTTTT. Its protein is CASSFTGGTNEKLFF.

Written as DNA, the CDR3 is TGTGCCAGCAGTCCTACAGGGGTAGTTTACGAGCAGTACTTC. Encoded protein: CASSPTGVVYEQYF. The chain uses TRBV28 and TRBJ2-7; TRBD1 matches 7 bases. The CDR3 length is 14 residues. V was pared by 5 bases and J by 4 bases, with 8 bases of the junction left unmatched. The germline CDR1 and CDR2 sequences are MDHEN and SYDVKM.

A remark on this clone: The sample carries other DNA sequences with the same CDR3. The chain is built from TRBV5-1 and TRBJ2-7; TRBD2 agrees at 14 bases. Trimming took 0 bases from V and 3 from J; bases not matched to a gene: 8. The CDR3 has 18 residues. CDR1 and CDR2 from the germline V gene are SGHRS and YFSETQ. The CDR3 is CASSLATGTSGRLYEQYF. Written as DNA, the CDR3 is TGCGCCAGCAGCTTGGCCACCGGGACTAGCGGGAGACTCTACGAGCAGTACTTC.

The V and J genes are TRBV19 and TRBJ2-2, with TRBD2 identical over 8 bases. V lost 8 bases to trimming and J lost 1 base; unmatched junction nucleotides: 3. The CDR3 has 14 residues. Germline assignment: CDR1 LNHDA and CDR2 SQIVND (reference sequence). The CDR3 is CASRTSGNTGELFF. In DNA form, the CDR3 reads TGTGCCAGTCGTACTAGCGGGAACACCGGGGAGCTGTTTTTT. Supplemented by reference TRBV19 and TRBJ2-2, the full variable domain reads DGGITQSPKYLFRKEGQNVTLSCEQNLNHDAMYWYRQDPGQGLRLIYYSQIVNDFQKGDIAEGYSVSREKKESFPLTVTSAQKNPTAFYLCASRTSGNTGELFFGEGSRLTVL.

The chain joins TRBV6-5 to TRBJ2-7, with D possibly TRBD1 on 6 matching bases. CDR1 and CDR2 (germline): MNHEY, SVGAGI. This CDR3 region has 13 residues. Trimming removed 2 bases at V and 4 bases at J, with 9 bases between. The DNA for the CDR3 is TGTGCCAGCAGTTACGTCGGACAGTACGAGCAGTACTTC. It is translated as CASSYVGQYEQYF.

The chain links TRBV19 to TRBJ2-7; 8 nucleotides agree with TRBD1. With V trimmed by 3 bases and J by 5 bases, 6 bases remained unmatched. There are 14 residues in the CDR3. Germline CDR1 and CDR2: LNHDA and SQIVND (reference sequence). In DNA form, the CDR3 reads TGTGCCAGTAGTATTCCGGACAGGGCCCACGAGCAGTACTTC. It is translated as CASSIPDRAHEQYF.

This clone came up a few times. This chain uses TRBV19 with TRBJ1-5; D remains ambiguous. Germline loops: CDR1 LNHDA, CDR2 SQIVND (reference sequence). V was pared by 3 bases and J by 0 bases, with 6 bases between. CDR3 length equals 14 residues. The chain's CDR3 is CASSIRFSNQPQHF. The CDR3 DNA is TGTGCCAGTAGTATTCGCTTTAGCAATCAGCCCCAGCATTTT. Based on the CDR3 plus reference TRBV19 and TRBJ1-5, the full variable domain is DGGITQSPKYLFRKEGQNVTLSCEQNLNHDAMYWYRQDPGQGLRLIYYSQIVNDFQKGDIAEGYSVSREKKESFPLTVTSAQKNPTAFYLCASSIRFSNQPQHFGDGTRLSIL.

The chain joins TRBV30 to TRBJ2-1; 9 nucleotides line up with TRBD2. Germline CDR1 and CDR2: GTSNPN and SVGIG (reference sequence). V lost 3 bases to trimming and J lost 4 bases; unmatched junction nucleotides: 10. This CDR3 comprises 16 residues. CDR3 DNA sequence: TGTGCCTGGAGCCCCTCCGGGACTAGCTTTTACAATGAGCAGTTCTTC. This gives the protein CAWSPSGTSFYNEQFF.

CDR3 amino acids: CSVLGLAAYNEQFF. The CDR3 DNA reads as TGCAGCGTATTGGGACTAGCGGCCTACAATGAGCAGTTCTTC. The chain recombines TRBV29-1 with TRBJ2-1; 11 bases align to TRBD2. V was clipped by 6 bases and J by 2 bases; unmatched bases: 3. The CDR3 extends over 14 amino acids. In germline, CDR1 is SQVTM, CDR2 ANQGSEA.

CDR3: CASSLSPGVNTGELFF. DNA of the CDR3: TGTGCCAGCAGCTTAAGTCCAGGGGTGAACACCGGGGAGCTGTTTTTT. The chain couples TRBV7-8 to TRBJ2-2; D might be TRBD1 (6 bases). V lost 2 bases and J lost 1, with 11 bases in between. The CDR3 runs to 16 residues. CDR1 SGHVS and CDR2 FQNEAQ come from the germline V gene.

V gene TRBV7-9 combines with J gene TRBJ2-6; unclear D gene. V lost 1 base and J 0 bases, leaving 10 bases between the germline ends. Germline assignment: CDR1 SEHNR and CDR2 FQNEAQ (reference sequence). The CDR3 extends over 17 amino acids. CDR3 nucleotide sequence: TGTGCCAGCAGCTTAGGTCTGACCGACTCTGGGGCCAACGTCCTGACTTTC. Protein: CASSLGLTDSGANVLTF.

J is TRBJ1-1 and V is TRBV9; D is perhaps TRBD1 (6 bases). V was pared by 4 bases and J by 1 base, with 11 bases between. The CDR3 is 14 amino acids. Looked up from germline, CDR1 is SGDLS and CDR2 is YYNGEE. CDR3 DNA: TGTGCCAGCAGCCGAGAGGGACAGAACACTGAAGCTTTCTTT. Its translation: CASSREGQNTEAFF.

The chain carries TRBV9 and TRBJ1-2, with D possibly being TRBD1 (5 bases). This CDR3 has 14 amino acids. From germline, CDR1 is SGDLS and CDR2 YYNGEE. Trimming stripped 0 bases from V and 6 bases from J, with 12 bases between. The CDR3 DNA follows: TGTGCCAGCAGCGTAGCCAGGGAACAGAATGGCTACACCTTC. Its protein is CASSVAREQNGYTF.

The chain has TRBV7-6 and TRBJ2-2, with no clear D. The V end lost 6 bases, the J end lost 1 base, and 15 bases lay between the germline ends. Germline loops: CDR1 SGHVS, CDR2 FNYEAQ. The CDR3 runs 16 residues. CDR3 DNA sequence: TGTGCCAGCAGTCCGAAACGCTCCGTGAACACCGGGGAGCTGTTTTTT. This gives the protein CASSPKRSVNTGELFF.

J is TRBJ1-5 and V is TRBV7-8; no firm D call. CDR1 is SGHVS, CDR2 FQNEAQ, per germline. The CDR3 is 13 amino acids. V gave up 2 bases and J gave up 4 bases, with 6 bases separating them. The CDR3 DNA reads as TGTGCCAGCAGCTTATCTCTTAATCAGCCCCAGCATTTT. Amino acid sequence: CASSLSLNQPQHF.

Here the CDR3 reads CASSGSLAGGNNEQFF. The CDR3 DNA reads TGTGCCAGCAGCGGGTCCCTAGCGGGAGGTAACAATGAGCAGTTCTTC. This chain connects TRBV5-4 to TRBJ2-1, with 11 bases matching TRBD2. J lost 5 bases, V lost 4 bases, and 8 bases had no gene match. Germline lookup yields CDR1 SGHNT and CDR2 YYREEE (reference sequence). CDR3 length: 16 residues.

This clone is large within its sample. The sample carries other DNA sequences with the same CDR3. This chain links TRBV25-1 with TRBJ2-2; TRBD2 matches at 7 bases. Germline V gene data show CDR1 as MGHDK and CDR2 as SYGVNS. Trimming at V came to 7 bases and at J to 6 bases, leaving 8 bases not matched to a gene. CDR3 size: 14 residues. The CDR3 region has the DNA TGTGCCAGCACCGGGGACTACAACTCCGGGGAGCTGTTTTTT. It encodes CASTGDYNSGELFF.

The V gene is TRBV5-1, the J gene TRBJ1-5; 10 bases align to TRBD1. This CDR3 contains 13 residues. Germline loops: CDR1 SGHRS, CDR2 YFSETQ. The junction had 3 bases not matched to a gene; V was cut back by 4 bases and J by 8 bases. The CDR3 spells CASSRGQGEPQHF. CDR3 DNA: TGCGCCAGCAGCCGAGGACAGGGGGAGCCCCAGCATTTT.

The chain employs TRBV6-6 and TRBJ2-7; TRBD1 aligns across 10 bases. The CDR3 consists of 16 residues. After removal of 8 bases from V and 2 bases from J, the junction contained 12 bases not matched to a gene. Germline CDR1 is MNHNY and CDR2 is SVGAGI (reference sequence). CDR3 protein: CASRDKKGQGTYEQYF. In nucleotides, the CDR3 is TGTGCCAGCCGAGACAAAAAGGGACAGGGGACCTACGAGCAGTACTTC.

J is TRBJ2-1 and V is TRBV5-1; TRBD1 might be the D (6 bases). The CDR3 covers 14 residues. Per germline, CDR1 SGHRS and CDR2 YFSETQ. V lost 4 bases and J 5 bases, leaving 13 bases between the germline ends. The CDR3 nucleotides are TGCGCCAGCAGCCCTCAGGGGCTTAACAATGAGCAGTTCTTC. Protein product: CASSPQGLNNEQFF.

The rearrangement joins TRBV5-1 to TRBJ2-3; 8 bases are a match to TRBD2. Per the germline V gene, CDR1 is SGHRS and CDR2 is YFSETQ. V lost 4 bases and J lost 6; bases outside the gene matches: 13. There are 16 residues in the CDR3. CDR3 sequence reads: CASSPLPGGPGDTQYF. CDR3 nucleotide sequence: TGCGCCAGCAGCCCGCTCCCGGGAGGGCCTGGCGATACGCAGTATTTT.

The gene calls are TRBV2 and TRBJ1-1; TRBD1 might be the D (6 bases). Germline V gives CDR1 SNHLY, CDR2 FYNNEI. The length of the CDR3 is 14 residues. Trimming removed 6 bases from V and 2 bases from J, with 13 bases in between. The CDR3 DNA sequence: TGTGCCAGCAGCGTTGACAGGCGAAACACTGAAGCTTTCTTT. Residues: CASSVDRRNTEAFF.

The gene calls are TRBV15 and TRBJ2-1; 9 bases map to TRBD2. Germline loops: CDR1 LNHNV, CDR2 YYDKDF (reference sequence). This CDR3 is 15 amino acids long. Unmatched junction bases numbered 8, after V lost 4 bases and J lost 7 bases. Here the CDR3 reads CATSTGREGHNEQFF. As DNA, the CDR3 is TGTGCCACCAGCACCGGGCGGGAGGGCCATAATGAGCAGTTCTTC.

J is TRBJ2-7 and V is TRBV6-1, with D unresolved. The germline V gene has CDR1 MNHNS and CDR2 SASEGT. Trimming pared 4 bases from V and 6 bases from J, leaving 7 bases between. This CDR3 region has 11 residues. CDR3 in amino acids: CASSVGLEQYF. CDR3 DNA sequence: TGTGCCAGCAGTGTAGGGCTCGAGCAGTACTTC.

The chain links TRBV10-3 to TRBJ2-2; D perhaps matches TRBD2 (6 bases). The CDR3 length is 14 residues. The V end was cut by 4 bases, the J end by 1 base, with 7 bases between. Germline V gene data show CDR1 as ENHRY and CDR2 as SYGVKD. The CDR3 sequence is CAISGGGNTGELFF. The CDR3 bases are TGTGCCATCAGTGGGGGAGGGAACACCGGGGAGCTGTTTTTT.

The chain recombines TRBV6-1 with TRBJ2-4, with TRBD2 matching over 10 bases. Germline loops: CDR1 MNHNS, CDR2 SASEGT. With V trimmed by 0 bases and J by 6 bases, 2 bases remained unmatched. The CDR3 consists of 15 residues. CDR3 nucleotide sequence: TGTGCCAGCAGTGAAGCGGCTAGCGGGAGAAACATTCAGTACTTC. This translates into CASSEAASGRNIQYF.

The rearrangement joins TRBV10-3 to TRBJ2-2; D is undetermined. The CDR3 covers 12 residues. Trimming stripped 6 bases from V and 6 bases from J, with 8 bases between. Germline-derived CDR1 and CDR2 are ENHRY and SYGVKD. CDR3 nucleotide sequence: TGTGCCATCAGCCCCGTTTCCGGGGAGCTGTTTTTT. Translating gives CAISPVSGELFF.

Concerning this clone itself: A read error may account for a junction end that differs from germline. V gene TRBV10-3 combines with J gene TRBJ2-3, with TRBD2 matching 12 bases. Germline V lookup: CDR1 ENHRY, CDR2 SYGVKD. CDR3 size: 16 residues. The DNA for the CDR3 is TGTGCCATCAGTGGGACTAGCGGGGTCCTCCCAGATACGCGGTATTTT. Translation gives CAISGTSGVLPDTRYF.